These 29 T cell receptor beta chains were sequenced from one sample in a study of OX40 agonist ivuxolimab in advanced cancers. Assay used: immunoSEQ multiplex PCR; TCRdb lists only in-frame clones, some missing. This table holds under 50,000 clones, around 80% found once. This sample comprised CD4+ or CD8+ T cells sorted from blood, obtained in a trial of the OX40 agonist ivuxolimab. The source is an adult with an advanced solid tumor such as melanoma, head and neck, liver or kidney cancer.

This clone is medium-sized in the sample. V usage is TRBV7-9 and J usage is TRBJ2-6, with D uncertain. Trimming pared 2 bases from V and 2 bases from J, leaving 16 bases between. Germline CDR1 is SEHNR and CDR2 is FQNEAQ (reference sequence). The CDR3 consists of 18 residues. The CDR3: CASSLNPNGIPGANVLTF. The DNA for the CDR3 is TGTGCCAGCAGCTTAAATCCTAATGGGATCCCTGGGGCCAACGTCCTGACTTTC.

The V call is TRBV9, the J call TRBJ2-3, with no clear D. Germline lookup yields CDR1 SGDLS and CDR2 YYNGEE. The CDR3 runs to 14 residues. Deletions cut 0 bases from V and 2 bases from J, with 7 bases between. The CDR3 spells CASSVGVFTDTQYF. Here the CDR3 DNA reads TGTGCCAGCAGCGTAGGGGTTTTCACAGATACGCAGTATTTT.

The chain links TRBV10-2 to TRBJ2-4; D unclear. The CDR3 contains 13 residues. Germline values: CDR1 WSHSY, CDR2 SAAADI. Trimming left V 4 bases short and J 6 bases short, with 10 bases between. This CDR3 reads CASSGGSPNIQYF. The CDR3 region has the DNA TGCGCCAGCAGTGGAGGCAGCCCAAACATTCAGTACTTC.

This clone occurred once. This chain links TRBV6-6 with TRBJ1-5; tentative D call: TRBD1 (5 bases). The CDR3 has 14 residues. V gave up 5 bases and J gave up 7 bases, with 15 bases separating them. Germline CDR1 reads MNHNY; CDR2 reads SVGAGI (reference sequence). CDR3: CASSPPWGGQPQHF. DNA for the CDR3: TGTGCCAGCAGTCCTCCCTGGGGGGGGCAGCCCCAGCATTTT.

The chain uses TRBV7-9 and TRBJ1-1; D not certain. This CDR3 is built from 16 residues. Germline CDR1 and CDR2: SEHNR and FQNEAQ (reference sequence). The V end lost 0 bases, the J end lost 0 bases, and 11 bases lay between the germline ends. CDR3 coding DNA: TGTGCCAGCAGCTTAGCTCGCCCATTAATGAACACTGAAGCTTTCTTT. Translation gives CASSLARPLMNTEAFF.

J is TRBJ1-2 and V is TRBV6-5; 9 bases match TRBD1. This CDR3 comprises 13 residues. In germline, CDR1 is MNHEY, CDR2 SVGAGI. The trim removed 7 bases at V and 4 bases at J, leaving 4 bases unmatched. CDR3: CASKQGAGYGYTF. The CDR3 region has the DNA TGTGCCAGCAAACAGGGGGCGGGCTATGGCTACACCTTC.

The chain carries TRBV5-5 and TRBJ2-1; a possible D gene is TRBD2 (7 bases). CDR1 is SGHKS, CDR2 YYEKEE, per germline (reference sequence). This CDR3 is 12 amino acids long. V dropped 6 bases and J dropped 15 bases, with 19 bases sitting between them. CDR3 coding DNA: TGTGCCAGCACGGGGGGCAGGGCCTCGCCGTTCTTC. It encodes CASTGGRASPFF.

This clone was picked up a small number of times. CDR3 sequence reads: CASSNRVGTEAFF. The CDR3 DNA reads as TGTGCCAGCAGTAACAGGGTAGGCACTGAAGCTTTCTTT. The V gene is TRBV27, the J gene TRBJ1-1; TRBD1 is a possible D gene (6 bases). V was trimmed by 5 bases and J by 4 bases, leaving 11 bases between them. Germline CDR1 is MNHEY and CDR2 is SMNVEV (reference sequence). The CDR3 has 13 residues.

The V gene is TRBV6-1, the J gene TRBJ2-2; D gene unclear. CDR1 is MNHNS and CDR2 is SASEGT in the germline V gene. V lost 4 bases and J 6 bases, leaving 6 bases between the germline ends. The CDR3 consists of 12 residues. CDR3: CASSGWSGELFF. In nucleotides, the CDR3 is TGTGCCAGCAGTGGTTGGTCCGGGGAGCTGTTTTTT.

The J gene is TRBJ2-5, the V gene TRBV21-1; the listed D gene, TRBD2, was not tested against the DNA. TRBV21-1 is given as a pseudogene. This CDR3 has 17 residues. CDR3 sequence: CASSKKGRPAGGETQYF. DNA for the CDR3: TGTGCCAGCTCTAAAAAGGGGAGGCCGGCCGGTGGGGAGACCCAGTACTTC.

The V and J genes are TRBV18 and TRBJ2-5; D not resolved. This CDR3 spans 13 amino acids. CDR1 is KGHSH, CDR2 LQKENI, per germline. V shed 2 bases and J shed 1 base, with 5 bases lying between them. Here the CDR3 DNA reads TGTGCCAGCTCACCAAACAGCCAAGAGACCCAGTACTTC. This translates into CASSPNSQETQYF.

The chain combines TRBV2 with TRBJ1-1, with a possible D match to TRBD1 (6 bases). The CDR3 is made up of 15 amino acids. Germline CDR1 SNHLY, CDR2 FYNNEI. V was shortened by 6 bases and J by 0 bases, with 14 bases between the two germline ends. The CDR3 DNA is TGTGCCAGCAGGGGTTCGACAGGACTGAACACTGAAGCTTTCTTT. This sequence encodes CASRGSTGLNTEAFF.

The chain carries TRBV6-1 and TRBJ2-7; 8 bases align to TRBD2. The V and J ends lost 5 bases and 2 bases, in that order; junction bases with no gene match: 2. CDR1 and CDR2 (germline): MNHNS, SASEGT. This CDR3 region has 13 residues. The chain's CDR3 is CASSLGLAYEQYF. The DNA of the CDR3 is TGTGCCAGCAGTTTGGGACTAGCCTACGAGCAGTACTTC.

The rearrangement uses TRBV15 and TRBJ1-2, with D perhaps TRBD1 (5 bases). Trimming removed 3 bases at V and 6 bases at J, with 11 bases between. The CDR3 consists of 13 residues. Germline CDR1 reads LNHNV; CDR2 reads YYDKDF (reference sequence). The CDR3 DNA sequence: TGTGCCACCAGCAGGGCGCAGGGACATGGCTACACCTTC. Translation gives CATSRAQGHGYTF.

The chain couples TRBV6-1 to TRBJ1-4; 9 bases are a match to TRBD1. CDR3 size: 15 residues. V was pared by 5 bases and J by 7 bases, with 8 bases of the junction left unmatched. Germline values: CDR1 MNHNS, CDR2 SASEGT. In DNA form, the CDR3 reads TGTGCCAGCAGTACCCAACAGGGGGCATCTGAAAAACTGTTTTTT. Protein: CASSTQQGASEKLFF.

The genes are TRBV6-1 and TRBJ1-2, with no clear D. In germline, CDR1 is MNHNS, CDR2 SASEGT. V was cut by 3 bases and J by 5 bases, with 13 bases left in between. CDR3 length: 14 residues. CDR3 sequence reads: CASSDNNGRYGYTF. In nucleotides, the CDR3 is TGTGCCAGCAGTGACAATAACGGTCGGTATGGCTACACCTTC.

In its sample, this clone was seen a few times. The CDR3 sequence: CASSVATTDTQYF. CDR3 bases: TGTGCCAGCAGCGTAGCTACCACAGATACGCAGTATTTT. The rearrangement links TRBV9 to TRBJ2-3; D not certain. Trimming removed 0 bases at V and 2 bases at J, with 4 bases between. Germline loops: CDR1 SGDLS, CDR2 YYNGEE. CDR3 length: 13 amino acids.

This clone was seen a single time. The CDR3 here is CSAEQLARTDTQYF. CDR3 in DNA: TGCAGCGCAGAACAACTAGCGCGCACAGATACGCAGTATTTT. The rearrangement uses TRBV29-1 and TRBJ2-3; 7 nucleotides agree with TRBD2. Germline lookup yields CDR1 SQVTM and CDR2 ANQGSEA. This CDR3 is built from 14 residues. The V gene end was trimmed by 7 bases and the J gene end by 1 base; junction bases not matched to a gene: 8.

This chain links TRBV19 with TRBJ1-1; D not certain. This CDR3 region has 13 residues. Per germline, CDR1 LNHDA and CDR2 SQIVND (reference sequence). The V gene lost 6 bases and the J gene lost 1 base, with 9 bases spanning the gap. Here the CDR3 reads CASSFVENTEAFF. In nucleotides, the CDR3 is TGTGCCAGTAGCTTCGTGGAGAACACTGAAGCTTTCTTT. Together with reference TRBV19 and TRBJ1-1, the CDR3 gives the full variable domain: DGGITQSPKYLFRKEGQNVTLSCEQNLNHDAMYWYRQDPGQGLRLIYYSQIVNDFQKGDIAEGYSVSREKKESFPLTVTSAQKNPTAFYLCASSFVENTEAFFGQGTRLTVV.

The J gene is TRBJ1-4, the V gene TRBV5-1; 7 bases line up with TRBD1. Germline loops: CDR1 SGHRS, CDR2 YFSETQ. The CDR3 has 14 residues. V dropped 5 bases and J dropped 10; count of bases not matched to a gene: 11. CDR3: CASREWGQSGKLFF. Written as DNA, the CDR3 is TGCGCCAGCAGAGAGTGGGGACAGTCAGGAAAACTGTTTTTT.

This clone was counted between two and nine times. This chain uses TRBV5-6 with TRBJ2-7; tentative D call: TRBD2 (5 bases). Looked up from germline, CDR1 is SGHDT and CDR2 is YYEEEE. V was trimmed by 0 bases and J by 2 bases, leaving 9 bases between them. This CDR3 is built from 14 residues. The CDR3 DNA follows: TGTGCCAGCAGCTTGGTGAGGGCCCCCTACGAGCAGTACTTC. Translation: CASSLVRAPYEQYF.

The V call is TRBV5-4, the J call TRBJ2-3; 7 positions match TRBD1. This CDR3 has 14 amino acids. Germline V gene lookup returns CDR1 SGHNT and CDR2 YYREEE (reference sequence). With 4 bases clipped from V and 5 bases from J, the junction kept 7 bases outside the gene matches. The CDR3 nucleotides are TGTGCCAGCAGCCGACAGGGTAGTGAAGATACGCAGTATTTT. It encodes CASSRQGSEDTQYF.

This chain connects TRBV18 to TRBJ1-1, with D possibly being TRBD1 (6 bases). CDR3 size: 13 residues. Trimming pared 4 bases from V and 4 bases from J, leaving 10 bases between. Germline V gene lookup returns CDR1 KGHSH and CDR2 LQKENI. CDR3 sequence reads: CASSRGASTEAFF. In DNA form, the CDR3 reads TGTGCCAGCTCACGGGGGGCGAGCACTGAAGCTTTCTTT.

V and J are TRBV28 and TRBJ2-5; tentative D call: TRBD2 (7 bases). The J call may not be correct, given that the DNA end is closer to TRBJ2-7. Germline assignment: CDR1 MDHEN and CDR2 SYDVKM. This CDR3 comprises 13 residues. Written as DNA, the CDR3 is TGTGCCAGCAGTTTGGCGGGGGCGTACGAGCAGTACTTC. Translated, it gives CASSLAGAYEQYF.

The gene calls are TRBV28 and TRBJ1-2; the D gene is possibly TRBD1 (5 bases). There are 15 residues in the CDR3. V was cut by 7 bases and J by 0 bases, with 15 bases left in between. Germline V gene sequence: CDR1 MDHEN, CDR2 SYDVKM. CDR3 loop: CASNGGGTSNYGYTF. The CDR3 DNA reads TGTGCCAGCAACGGAGGTGGGACCTCTAACTATGGCTACACCTTC.

In its sample, this clone was seen once. The gene calls are TRBV19 and TRBJ2-2, with 12 bases fitting TRBD2. The CDR3 has 18 residues. Germline V gene lookup returns CDR1 LNHDA and CDR2 SQIVND (reference sequence). Trimming cost V 4 bases and J 4 bases; bases outside gene matches: 10. CDR3 DNA: TGTGCCAGTAGTACCCAAGACGGACTAGCGGGACCCACCGGGGAGCTGTTTTTT. It codes for CASSTQDGLAGPTGELFF.

V is TRBV6-5 and J is TRBJ1-1; no definite D call. Germline lookup yields CDR1 MNHEY and CDR2 SVGAGI. The V and J ends lost 5 bases and 1 base respectively, with 8 bases between them. The CDR3 covers 13 residues. The CDR3 DNA sequence: TGTGCCAGCAGTCCGGACGGGAACACTGAAGCTTTCTTT. It is translated as CASSPDGNTEAFF.

The V gene is TRBV27, the J gene TRBJ1-1; no reliable D call. Germline V gene sequence: CDR1 MNHEY, CDR2 SMNVEV (reference sequence). The V and J ends lost 2 bases and 6 bases respectively, with 13 bases between them. The CDR3 contains 14 residues. CDR3 coding DNA: TGTGCCAGCAGTTTAGACTCGCGGCGGCCTGAAGCTTTCTTT. Translated, it gives CASSLDSRRPEAFF.

The chain carries TRBV19 and TRBJ1-3; TRBD1 aligns across 7 bases. CDR3 length: 15 residues. With 5 bases clipped from V and 4 bases from J, the junction kept 8 bases outside the gene matches. CDR1 is LNHDA and CDR2 is SQIVND in the germline V gene (reference sequence). The CDR3 coding sequence is TGTGCCAGTAGTCGACAGGGCCCGGGCGGAAACACCATATATTTT. This encodes CASSRQGPGGNTIYF.